These 11 T cell receptor beta chains were sequenced from one sample in a study of blood T cell repertoires in COVID-19. The table came from immunoSEQ multiplex PCR; TCRdb's copy has only in-frame clones and leaves some out. The sample records some 150,000 clones, roughly four fifths being singletons. Sequencing was performed on peripheral blood. The receptors stem from a woman aged 60-75 years with acute or convalescent COVID-19.

This chain connects TRBV6-2 or TRBV6-3 to TRBJ2-3, with 7 bases matching TRBD1. The CDR3 length is 16 residues. V lost 6 bases to trimming and J lost 2 bases; unmatched junction nucleotides: 11. Germline V lookup: CDR1 MNHEY, CDR2 SVGEGT. CDR3 protein: CASSLTTGAPTDTQYF. Here the CDR3 DNA reads TGTGCCAGCAGCCTAACCACAGGGGCCCCCACAGATACGCAGTATTTT.

V and J are TRBV19 and TRBJ2-3; weak D call: TRBD1 (6 bases). Trimming stripped 3 bases from V and 4 bases from J, with 8 bases between. This CDR3 has 13 amino acids. The V gene's germline CDR1 is LNHDA and CDR2 SQIVND (reference sequence). CDR3 sequence: CASSINRADTQYF. The CDR3 nucleotides are TGTGCCAGTAGTATCAACAGGGCAGATACGCAGTATTTT.

The chain combines TRBV4-1 with TRBJ2-3, with D maybe TRBD2 (6 bases). This CDR3 region has 17 residues. Looked up from germline, CDR1 is MGHRA and CDR2 is YSYEKL. Between the trimmed V and J ends, which lost 0 bases and 5 bases, there was a span of 18 bases. The DNA of the CDR3 is TGCGCCAGCAGCCAAGATCCCCCCGGGGCTAGCGTAGATACGCAGTATTTT. Its translation is CASSQDPPGASVDTQYF.

The chain employs TRBV29-1 and TRBJ2-7; D is undetermined. Germline CDR1 is SQVTM and CDR2 is ANQGSEA. CDR3 length: 10 amino acids. V lost 7 bases and J 3 bases, leaving 7 bases between the germline ends. Here the CDR3 DNA reads TGCAGCGCCACAAACTACGAGCAGTACTTC. Protein: CSATNYEQYF.

CDR3: CAWSAGTGVDEQFF. For the CDR3, the DNA is TGTGCCTGGAGCGCCGGGACAGGGGTGGATGAGCAGTTCTTC. The chain carries TRBV30 and TRBJ2-1; TRBD1 matches 10 bases. Germline V gives CDR1 GTSNPN, CDR2 SVGIG (reference sequence). There are 14 residues in the CDR3. J was trimmed by 8 bases and V by 3 bases; bases with no gene match: 7.

The V gene is TRBV5-4, the J gene TRBJ1-4; 10 nucleotides align to TRBD1. The germline V gene has CDR1 SGHNT and CDR2 YYREEE (reference sequence). The J segment lost 11 bases and the V segment lost 3 bases, leaving 7 bases of the junction unmatched. The CDR3 has 14 residues. The CDR3 sequence: CASSWDRGNEKLFF. The CDR3 nucleotides read TGTGCCAGCAGCTGGGACAGGGGTAACGAGAAACTGTTTTTT. The whole variable domain, filled in from reference TRBV5-4 and TRBJ1-4, reads ETGVTQSPTHLIKTRGQQVTLRCSSQSGHNTVSWYQQALGQGPQFIFQYYREEENGRGNFPPRFSGLQFPNYSSELNVNALELDDSALYLCASSWDRGNEKLFFGSGTQLSVL.

The V call is TRBV7-8, the J call TRBJ1-5; D unclear. The CDR3 has 13 amino acids. Germline assignment: CDR1 SGHVS and CDR2 FQNEAQ. The V and J ends lost 0 bases and 7 bases respectively, with 7 bases between them. Here the CDR3 DNA reads TGTGCCAGCAGCTTAGCTGAGGCGCAGCCCCAGCATTTT. Its translation: CASSLAEAQPQHF.

This clone occurred a few times. The chain combines TRBV28 with TRBJ2-7; 9 bases fit TRBD1. From germline, CDR1 is MDHEN and CDR2 SYDVKM. CDR3 length: 16 residues. Germline trimming cut 5 bases from V and 3 bases from J; bases unmatched to any gene: 11. The CDR3: CASSAPSGQGFYEQYF. The CDR3 region has the DNA TGTGCCAGCAGTGCCCCGTCGGGACAGGGTTTCTACGAGCAGTACTTC.

The J gene is TRBJ2-1, the V gene TRBV19, with 10 nucleotides matching TRBD2. The CDR3 runs to 15 residues. V was pared by 4 bases and J by 4 bases, with 4 bases of the junction left unmatched. Germline values: CDR1 LNHDA, CDR2 SQIVND (reference sequence). CDR3 bases: TGTGCCAGTAGTACGCTAGCGGGAGAGTACAATGAGCAGTTCTTC. Amino acid sequence: CASSTLAGEYNEQFF.

V gene TRBV6-5 combines with J gene TRBJ1-3; D remains unclear. With 6 bases removed from V and 2 bases from J, the gap between germline ends came to 5 bases. CDR1 MNHEY and CDR2 SVGAGI come from the germline V gene. The CDR3 extends over 12 amino acids. CDR3 DNA: TGTGCCAGCAGAGCTCCTGGAAACACCATATATTTT. Its protein product is CASRAPGNTIYF.

The chain uses TRBV3-1 (or the pseudogene TRBV3-2) and TRBJ2-1, with 7 bases matching TRBD2. With 1 base clipped from V and 6 bases from J, the junction kept 12 bases outside the gene matches. Germline CDR1 is LGHDT and CDR2 is YNNKEL (reference sequence). The CDR3 consists of 17 residues. CDR3: CASSQAEAGEKGNEQFF. Here the CDR3 DNA reads TGTGCCAGCAGCCAAGCGGAGGCGGGAGAAAAGGGCAATGAGCAGTTCTTC.